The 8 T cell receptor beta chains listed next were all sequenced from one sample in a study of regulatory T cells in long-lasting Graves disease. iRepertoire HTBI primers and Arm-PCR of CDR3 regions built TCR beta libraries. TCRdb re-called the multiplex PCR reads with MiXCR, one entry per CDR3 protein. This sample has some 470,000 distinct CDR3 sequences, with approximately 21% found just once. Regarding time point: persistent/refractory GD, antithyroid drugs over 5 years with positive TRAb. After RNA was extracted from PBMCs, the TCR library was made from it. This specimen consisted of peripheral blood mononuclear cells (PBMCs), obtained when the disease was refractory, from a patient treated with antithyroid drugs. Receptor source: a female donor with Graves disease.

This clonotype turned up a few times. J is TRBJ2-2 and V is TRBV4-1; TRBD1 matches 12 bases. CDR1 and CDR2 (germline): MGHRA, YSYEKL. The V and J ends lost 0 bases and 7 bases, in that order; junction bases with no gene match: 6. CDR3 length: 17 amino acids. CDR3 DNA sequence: TGCGCCAGCAGCCAAGACTATGGGACAGGGGGCCACGGGGAGCTGTTTTTT. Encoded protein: CASSQDYGTGGHGELFF.

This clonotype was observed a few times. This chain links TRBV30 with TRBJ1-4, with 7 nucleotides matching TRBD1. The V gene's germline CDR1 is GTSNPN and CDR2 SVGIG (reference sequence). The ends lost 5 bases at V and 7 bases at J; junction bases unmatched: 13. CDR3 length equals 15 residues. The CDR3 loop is CAWGQEAGGSEKLFF. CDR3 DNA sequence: TGTGCCTGGGGACAGGAGGCGGGGGGGAGTGAAAAACTGTTTTTT.

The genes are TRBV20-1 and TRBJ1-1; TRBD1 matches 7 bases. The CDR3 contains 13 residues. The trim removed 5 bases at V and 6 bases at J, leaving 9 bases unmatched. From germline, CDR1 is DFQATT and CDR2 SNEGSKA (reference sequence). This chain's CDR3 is CSAERTGESEAFF. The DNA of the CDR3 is TGCAGTGCTGAAAGGACAGGAGAGTCTGAAGCTTTCTTT.

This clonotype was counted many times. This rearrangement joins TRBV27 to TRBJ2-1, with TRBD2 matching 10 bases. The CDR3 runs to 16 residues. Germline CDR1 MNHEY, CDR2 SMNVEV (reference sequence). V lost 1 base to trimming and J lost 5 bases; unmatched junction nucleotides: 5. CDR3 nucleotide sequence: TGTGCCAGCAGTTTATTGGGACTAGCGTCGGACAATGAGCAGTTCTTC. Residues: CASSLLGLASDNEQFF.

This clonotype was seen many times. CDR3: CAISVGQGLEKLFF. CDR3 in DNA: TGTGCCATCAGTGTGGGACAGGGTTTGGAAAAACTGTTTTTT. The chain has TRBV10-3 and TRBJ1-4, with 9 bases identical to TRBD1. V lost 4 bases, J lost 8 bases, and 5 bases stayed unmatched. Per germline, CDR1 ENHRY and CDR2 SYGVKD. The CDR3 extends over 14 amino acids.

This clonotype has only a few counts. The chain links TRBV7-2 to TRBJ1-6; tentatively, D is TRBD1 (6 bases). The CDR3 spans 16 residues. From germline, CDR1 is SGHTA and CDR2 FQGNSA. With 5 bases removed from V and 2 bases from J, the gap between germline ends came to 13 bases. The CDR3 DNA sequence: TGTGCCAGCAGCCGTACCGGACAGACCTATAATTCACCCCTCCACTTT. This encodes CASSRTGQTYNSPLHF. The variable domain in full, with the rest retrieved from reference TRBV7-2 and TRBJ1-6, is GAGVSQSPSNKVTEKGKDVELRCDPISGHTALYWYRQSLGQGLEFLIYFQGNSAPDKSGLPSDRFSAERTGGSVSTLTIQRTQQEDSAVYLCASSRTGQTYNSPLHFGNGTRLTVT.

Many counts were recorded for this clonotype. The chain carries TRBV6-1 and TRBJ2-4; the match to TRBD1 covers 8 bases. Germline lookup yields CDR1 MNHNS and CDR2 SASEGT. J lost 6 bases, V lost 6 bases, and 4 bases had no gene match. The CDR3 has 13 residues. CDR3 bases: TGTGCCAGCAGAAGGGACAGGACAAACATTCAGTACTTC. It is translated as CASRRDRTNIQYF.

CDR3 nucleotide sequence: TGTGCCAGCAGCTTGGAAGACAGGAGGGAGACCCAGTACTTC. Translated: CASSLEDRRETQYF. The chain uses TRBV5-4 and TRBJ2-5, with TRBD1 as a possible D gene (6 bases). Trimming shortened V by 0 bases and J by 5 bases, and 11 bases separated the two germline ends. CDR3 length: 14 residues. The V gene's germline CDR1 is SGHNT and CDR2 YYREEE (reference sequence).